The clone carrying this T cell receptor beta chain was observed a single time. This sample stems from a study of blood T cell repertoires in COVID-19. Study as a whole: The United States, Italy and Spain were the sources of the acute and convalescent COVID-19 samples.

Here immunoSEQ multiplex PCR was the method, and the copy in TCRdb shows in-frame clones only, minus some. Of approximately 130,000 clones listed, approximately 87% were seen once; the top ten hold 2% to 2.5%. The V gene's germline CDR1 is SGHAT and CDR2 FQNNGV. Trimming left V 6 bases short and J 3 bases short, with 12 bases between. The CDR3 is 13 amino acids. The V and J genes are TRBV11-2 and TRBJ2-7; TRBD1 is a possible D gene (7 bases). Source material: peripheral blood. The clonotype comes from a man in his fifties with active COVID-19. The CDR3 loop reads CASRLRGDYEQYF. CDR3 bases: TGTGCCAGCAGACTCAGGGGGGACTACGAGCAGTACTTC.